This is a list of T cell receptor beta chains from one sample in a study of CD8+ T cells in alopecia areata. The repertoire was sequenced with immunoSEQ multiplex PCR; TCRdb's copy has only in-frame clones and lacks some. The sample lists 150,000 to 200,000 clones, around 51% occurring once. The sample consisted of CD8+ T cells sorted from blood, taken at week 52, from a patient treated with tofacitinib. Receptors were obtained from a human donor with alopecia areata. Each CDR3 is given with its conserved first and last residue. The D gene is left open where the match is weak. Clone size appears in some rows only: once, few, many, or a class for an expanded clone.

d_call j_call clone_size v_call cdr3_nt cdr3_aa
- TRBJ2-5 - TRBV2 TGTGCCAGCAGTTGGTCGAGGGGTCAAGAGACCCAGTACTTC CASSWSRGQETQYF
TRBD2 TRBJ2-3 few TRBV5-4 TGTGCCAGCAGCTTGATTAGCGGGGGGACTAACACAGATACGCAGTATTTT CASSLISGGTNTDTQYF
- TRBJ2-7 few TRBV7-9 TGTGCCAGCAGCTTAGAGGCAGGGGTCATCGACGAGCAGTACTTC CASSLEAGVIDEQYF
TRBD2 TRBJ2-7 - TRBV5-4 TGTGCCAGCAGCACCCGGACTAGCGGGGGGCTTTACGAGCAGTACTTC CASSTRTSGGLYEQYF
- TRBJ2-5 - TRBV30 TGTGCCTGGAGTGTACCCGGCAGGGGAGAGACCCAGTACTTC CAWSVPGRGETQYF
- TRBJ1-5 - TRBV6-5 TGTGCCAGCACCTACAGGGATCAGCCCCAGCATTTT CASTYRDQPQHF
- TRBJ1-1 - TRBV7-9 TGTGCCAGCAGCCCGGCCGGGGGCACCGAAAAGGCTTTCTTT CASSPAGGTEKAFF
- TRBJ1-3 few TRBV7-6 TGTGCCAGCAGCTCCTCTCCCACCAGGTCCTCTGGAAACACCATATATTTT CASSSSPTRSSGNTIYF
- TRBJ2-2 many TRBV6-5 TGTGCCAGCAGTTACAGTACTAGCAGGGGATCTGGGGAGCTGTTTTTT CASSYSTSRGSGELFF
- TRBJ2-7 - TRBV5-1 TGCGCCAGCAGCTTGGCGGGCTGGAACGAGCAGTACTTC CASSLAGWNEQYF
TRBD1 TRBJ2-7 - TRBV13 TGTGCCAGCAGCGACAGGGACAGGGGGAAAGGTTACGAGCAGTACTTC CASSDRDRGKGYEQYF
TRBD1 TRBJ2-2 - TRBV4-3 TGCGCCAGCAGCTATGGGACAGCGAACACCGGGGAGCTGTTTTTT CASSYGTANTGELFF
- TRBJ1-2 once TRBV7-2 TGTGCCAGCAGTCCGGATTATGGCTACACCTTC CASSPDYGYTF
- TRBJ2-7 few TRBV5-6 TGTGCCAGCAGCTCGGAGAGCGGCGAGCAGTACTTC CASSSESGEQYF
- TRBJ1-2 - TRBV30 TGTGCCTGGAGTGTAGGGGCAGGGATGCCCTATGGCTACACCTTC CAWSVGAGMPYGYTF
TRBD1 TRBJ2-5 - TRBV18 TGTGCCAGCTCACCACCGGGGACAGGGGGCAAGACCCAGTACTTC CASSPPGTGGKTQYF
TRBD1 TRBJ2-7 few TRBV18 TGTGCCAGCTCACCACCGGGACAGGGTCCAAGATACTCCTACGAGCAGTACTTC CASSPPGQGPRYSYEQYF
TRBD1 TRBJ2-2 once TRBV7-6 TGTGCCAGCAGCCCCCCAGGGGGCAACACCGGGGAGCTGTTTTTT CASSPPGGNTGELFF
TRBD2 TRBJ2-7 few TRBV13 TGTGCCAGCAGTCCCTCGGGACTAACGGAATACGAGCAGTACTTC CASSPSGLTEYEQYF
- TRBJ2-7 - TRBV5-4 TGTGCCAGCAGCTTGCAGGGTGGTTACGAGCAGTACTTC CASSLQGGYEQYF
TRBD1 TRBJ2-1 - TRBV7-8 TGTGCCAGCAGCCCCGGGACAGAAAGCTCCTACAATGAGCAGTTCTTC CASSPGTESSYNEQFF
- TRBJ1-1 few TRBV29-1 TGCAGCGTGGGGGGGAGTGAAGCTTTCTTT CSVGGSEAFF
- TRBJ1-5 - TRBV4-3 TGCGCCAGCAGCCAAGGCAGGGGCCGGAATCAGCCCCAGCATTTT CASSQGRGRNQPQHF
TRBD2 TRBJ2-3 - TRBV13 TGTGCCAGCAGTTCGCCGGTCCTTAGCGGGGGGTCCACAGATACGCAGTATTTT CASSSPVLSGGSTDTQYF
TRBD1 TRBJ2-3 - TRBV19 TGTGCCAGTAGCCCTTTGGGACAGGGGGCGCTAGGTACGCAGTATTTT CASSPLGQGALGTQYF
TRBD1 TRBJ2-1 few TRBV19 TGTGCCAGTAGCCTCGACAGGGGAACCTACAATGAGCAGTTCTTC CASSLDRGTYNEQFF
- TRBJ1-1 - TRBV5-6 TGTGCCAGCAGCTTGGGTATCTATATGAACACTGAAGCTTTCTTT CASSLGIYMNTEAFF
- TRBJ1-5 - TRBV29-1 TGCAGCGTTGATGGGGGTGGTGGCAATCAGCCCCAGCATTTT CSVDGGGGNQPQHF
TRBD1 TRBJ1-4 few TRBV29-1 TGCAGCGTTGATCAACAGGGGTCCGAAAAACTGTTTTTT CSVDQQGSEKLFF
- TRBJ1-1 - TRBV11-3 TGTGCCAGCAGCTCAGGGGAGACTGAAGCTTTCTTT CASSSGETEAFF
- TRBJ2-5 few TRBV4-2 TGTGCCAGCAGCCAAGCTCTGACTCGTTGGGAGACCCAGTACTTC CASSQALTRWETQYF
- TRBJ1-2 - TRBV4-3 TGCGCCAGCAGCCATCACCGCGATCGGGGCTACACCTTC CASSHHRDRGYTF
- TRBJ1-1 - TRBV6-1 TGTGCCAGCAGTGTATCGTACACTGAAGCTTTCTTT CASSVSYTEAFF
- TRBJ1-1 - TRBV2 TGTGCCAGCAGTGAAAGCACGGTGAACACTGAAGCTTTCTTT CASSESTVNTEAFF
- TRBJ1-2 - TRBV4-1 TGCGCCAGCAGCCAACCCGGACGATGGGCGTATGGCTACACCTTC CASSQPGRWAYGYTF
- TRBJ2-5 once TRBV4-2 TGTGCCAGCAGCCAAGGTGTACAAGAGACCCAGTACTTC CASSQGVQETQYF
- TRBJ1-5 medium-sized TRBV4-1 TGCGCCAGCAGCCAAAGCCAGGTCTATAATCAGCCCCAGCATTTT CASSQSQVYNQPQHF
TRBD1 TRBJ1-2 - TRBV9 TGTGCCAGCAGCGCCTCAGGGACAGCCAATGGCTACACCTTC CASSASGTANGYTF
- TRBJ1-1 few TRBV30 TGTGCCTGGAGTCTATCTAACACTGAAGCTTTCTTT CAWSLSNTEAFF
- TRBJ2-7 - TRBV7-3 TGTGCCAGCAGCTTAAGTCCGGAGTACGAGCAGTACTTC CASSLSPEYEQYF
- TRBJ2-7 once TRBV6-5 TGTGCCAGCAGTTACTCGGAGGGTTCGGAGCAGTACTTC CASSYSEGSEQYF
TRBD1 TRBJ2-7 - TRBV27 TGTGCCAGCAGTGAGAGGGACAGTGGTTACGAGCAGTACTTC CASSERDSGYEQYF
TRBD1 TRBJ2-1 - TRBV27 TGTGCCAGCAGTTGGACAGGCCACAATGAGCAGTTCTTC CASSWTGHNEQFF
- TRBJ2-4 - TRBV6-5 TGTGCCAGCAGTTACTCCGGGGATGGCAAAAACATTCAGTACTTC CASSYSGDGKNIQYF
TRBD2 TRBJ2-1 - TRBV5-1 TGCGCCAGCAGCTTAATCCGGGGGGGCTACAATGAGCAGTTCTTC CASSLIRGGYNEQFF
TRBD1 TRBJ2-7 - TRBV15 TGTGCCACGAAATCCGGACAGGGAGGCTCCTACGAGCAGTACTTC CATKSGQGGSYEQYF
TRBD1 TRBJ2-7 few TRBV5-6 TGTGCCAGCAGCTCCAGGACAGGGGTGGTCGAGCAGTACTTC CASSSRTGVVEQYF